This T cell receptor beta chain stems from a study of CD8+ T cells in alopecia areata. Regarding the study as a whole: In scalp and blood, many expanded lesional clones persisted during tofacitinib. Affected scalp, especially in alopecia totalis/universalis, had a higher clonality than normal scalp did. TCRs were shared less clearly across patients than in mice, possibly for HLA-related reasons.

RNA was isolated and reverse transcribed to cDNA, the sequencing template. Sequencing was performed with immunoSEQ multiplex PCR; in TCRdb, only in-frame clones are kept and a portion is missing. The table records about 210,000 clones, approximately 57% of them present only once. CDR3 length: 13 residues. The germline CDR1 and CDR2 sequences are KGHSH and LQKENI. V dropped 5 bases and J dropped 5; count of bases not matched to a gene: 3. Treatment of the sample: oral pan-JAK inhibitor, 5-10 mg twice daily. Separation by sorting yielded CD4+ and CD8+ T cells from PBMCs. This clone was seen a single time. The target antigen is unknown.

The specimen comprised CD4+ T cells sorted from blood, sampled at week 4, from a patient treated with tofacitinib. V gene TRBV18 combines with J gene TRBJ2-1; 7 nucleotides agree with TRBD1. This sequence originates from a human donor with alopecia areata. CDR3 loop: CASSGTVDNEQFF. Written as DNA, the CDR3 is TGTGCCAGCTCAGGGACAGTCGACAATGAGCAGTTCTTC.